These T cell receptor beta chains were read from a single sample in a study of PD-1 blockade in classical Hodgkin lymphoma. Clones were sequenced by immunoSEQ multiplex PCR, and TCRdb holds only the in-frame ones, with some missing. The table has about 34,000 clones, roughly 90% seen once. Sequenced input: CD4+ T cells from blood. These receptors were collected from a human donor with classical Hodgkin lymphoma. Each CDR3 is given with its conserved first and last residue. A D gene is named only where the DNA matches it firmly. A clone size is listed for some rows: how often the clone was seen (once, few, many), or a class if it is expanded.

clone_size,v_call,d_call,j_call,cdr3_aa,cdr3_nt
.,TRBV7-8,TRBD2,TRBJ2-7,CASSLVWASGTVEQYF,TGTGCCAGCAGCTTAGTGTGGGCTAGCGGAACCGTCGAGCAGTACTTC
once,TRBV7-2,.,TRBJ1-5,CASSLNSQPQHF,TGTGCCAGCAGCTTAAACAGTCAGCCCCAGCATTTT
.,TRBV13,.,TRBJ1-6,CASSSQRLGRDSPLHF,TGTGCCAGCAGCTCCCAACGGCTGGGCCGGGATTCACCCCTCCACTTT
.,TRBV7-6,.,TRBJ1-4,CASSPELPGDEKLFF,TGTGCCAGCAGCCCCGAACTACCCGGGGATGAAAAACTGTTTTTT
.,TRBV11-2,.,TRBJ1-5,CASSLDVNQPQHF,TGTGCCAGCAGCTTAGATGTGAATCAGCCCCAGCATTTT
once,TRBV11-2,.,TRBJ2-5,CASSLDTTWGTQYF,TGTGCCAGCAGCTTAGACACTACCTGGGGGACCCAGTACTTC
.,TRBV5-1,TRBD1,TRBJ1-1,CASSRTGDIMNTEAFF,TGCGCCAGCAGCCGCACAGGGGATATTATGAACACTGAAGCTTTCTTT
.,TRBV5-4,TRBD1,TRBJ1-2,CASSVDRGGVYGYTF,TGTGCCAGCAGTGTGGACAGGGGGGGAGTTTATGGCTACACCTTC
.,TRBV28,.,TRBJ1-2,CASSLAGVYGYTF,TGTGCCAGCAGTTTGGCAGGGGTCTATGGCTACACCTTC
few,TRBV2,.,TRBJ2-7,CASSNRFEQYF,TGTGCCAGCAGTAACAGGTTCGAGCAGTACTTC
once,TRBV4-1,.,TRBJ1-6,CASSQEVSVRLGSPLHF,TGCGCCAGCAGCCAAGAAGTATCCGTTCGACTAGGTTCACCCCTCCACTTT
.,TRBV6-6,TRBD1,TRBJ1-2,CASSSRDSPHYGYTF,TGTGCCAGCAGTTCTCGGGACAGCCCACACTATGGCTACACCTTC
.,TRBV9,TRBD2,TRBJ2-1,CASSAQTGTTITEQFF,TGTGCCAGCAGCGCCCAAACCGGGACTACAATTACGGAGCAGTTCTTC
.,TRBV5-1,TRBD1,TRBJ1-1,CASSDDRVNTEAFF,TGCGCCAGCAGCGATGACAGGGTGAACACTGAAGCTTTCTTT
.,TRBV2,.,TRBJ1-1,CASREPMEAFF,TGTGCCAGCAGGGAGCCGATGGAGGCTTTCTTT
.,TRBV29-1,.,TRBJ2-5,CSVDPQKKEGPQETQYF,TGCAGCGTTGACCCCCAGAAGAAGGAGGGCCCTCAAGAGACCCAGTACTTC
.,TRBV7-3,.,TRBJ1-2,CASSPTPGGNYGYTF,TGTGCCAGCAGCCCAACTCCCGGGGGGAACTATGGCTACACCTTC
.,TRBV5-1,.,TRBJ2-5,CASILGESQETQYF,TGCGCCAGCATCCTGGGGGAGAGTCAAGAGACCCAGTACTTC
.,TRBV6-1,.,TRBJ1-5,CASSPGQINQPQHF,TGTGCCAGCAGCCCGGGTCAGATCAATCAGCCCCAGCATTTT
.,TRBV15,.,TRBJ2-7,CATSRVGERFLHEQYF,TGTGCCACCAGCAGAGTCGGGGAAAGGTTCCTTCACGAGCAGTACTTC
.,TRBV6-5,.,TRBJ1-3,CATSVGNTIYF,TGTGCCACCTCCGTAGGAAACACCATATATTTT
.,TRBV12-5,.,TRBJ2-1,CASGLAGVHNEQFF,TGTGCTAGTGGTTTGGCAGGGGTACACAATGAGCAGTTCTTC
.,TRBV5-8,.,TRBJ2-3,CASSLSGPVDTQYF,TGTGCCAGCAGCTTGTCTGGGCCTGTGGATACGCAGTATTTT
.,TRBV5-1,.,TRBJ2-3,CASSRDSNTDTQYF,TGCGCCAGCAGCAGGGACTCGAATACAGATACGCAGTATTTT
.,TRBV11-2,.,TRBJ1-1,CASSLFGQNTEAFF,TGTGCCAGCAGCTTATTTGGACAGAACACTGAAGCTTTCTTT
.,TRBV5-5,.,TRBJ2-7,CASSLEYEQYF,TGTGCCAGCAGCTTGGAGTACGAGCAGTACTTC
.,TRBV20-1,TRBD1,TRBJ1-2,CSAPTGGGYTF,TGCAGTGCCCCGACAGGGGGAGGCTACACCTTC
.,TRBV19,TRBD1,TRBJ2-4,CASSITRQGLGLAKNIQYF,TGTGCCAGTAGTATCACTCGACAGGGATTAGGCCTAGCCAAAAACATTCAGTACTTC
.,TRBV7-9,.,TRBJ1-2,CASSQVGGGYTF,TGTGCCAGCAGCCAAGTAGGTGGAGGCTACACCTTC